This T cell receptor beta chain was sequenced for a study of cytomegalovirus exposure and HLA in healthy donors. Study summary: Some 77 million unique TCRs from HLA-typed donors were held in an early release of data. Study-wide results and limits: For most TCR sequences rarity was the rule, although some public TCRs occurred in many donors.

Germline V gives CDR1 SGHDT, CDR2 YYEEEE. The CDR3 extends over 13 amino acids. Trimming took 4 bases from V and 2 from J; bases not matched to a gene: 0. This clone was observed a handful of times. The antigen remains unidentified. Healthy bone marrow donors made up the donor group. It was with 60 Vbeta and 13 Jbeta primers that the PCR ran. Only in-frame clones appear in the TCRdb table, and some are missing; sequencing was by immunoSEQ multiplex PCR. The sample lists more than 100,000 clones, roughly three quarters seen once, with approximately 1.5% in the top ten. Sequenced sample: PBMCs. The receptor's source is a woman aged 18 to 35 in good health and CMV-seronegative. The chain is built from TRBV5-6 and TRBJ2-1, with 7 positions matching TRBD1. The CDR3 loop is CASSGTAYNEQFF. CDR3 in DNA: TGTGCCAGCAGCGGGACAGCCTACAATGAGCAGTTCTTC. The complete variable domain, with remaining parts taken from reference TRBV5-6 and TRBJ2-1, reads DAGVTQSPTHLIKTRGQQVTLRCSPKSGHDTVSWYQQALGQGPQFIFQYYEEEERQRGNFPDRFSGHQFPNYSSELNVNALLLGDSALYLCASSGTAYNEQFFGPGTRLTVL.